This TCR beta chain was observed in a study of post-analysis software for immune sequencing data. Study information: The cohort encompassed relapsing-remitting, secondary progressive and progressive-relapsing multiple sclerosis disease courses. Study-wide results and caveats: Four to six TRBV segments were more frequent in patients than controls; TRBV5-6, TRBV5-1 and TRBV20-1 belonged to this group. Significantly lower normalized Chao1 diversity was seen in multiple sclerosis patients than in controls.

There are a few counts of this clonotype. What it binds is unknown. The CDR3 totals 13 residues. Trimming stripped 6 bases from V and 7 bases from J, with 13 bases between. Germline V lookup: CDR1 PRHDT, CDR2 FYEKMQ (reference sequence). Unique molecular identifiers were present in the TCR beta cDNA libraries. Roughly 0.5 million cDNA molecules were obtained from about 1 to 10 million T cells. One entry per CDR3 protein, called by TCRdb with MiXCR from the PCR reads. The profile shows about 540,000 distinct CDR3 sequences, roughly 34% of them singletons. Sequenced material: blood. This TCR was recovered from a girl under 18 with multiple sclerosis. The V call is TRBV13, the J call TRBJ2-1; D not resolved. CDR3 in amino acids: CASRNPGWNEQFF. The DNA of the CDR3 is TGTGCCAGCAGAAACCCTGGTTGGAATGAGCAGTTCTTC.